A selection of T cell receptor beta chains follows, all from one sample in a study of sequential checkpoint blockade in melanoma. Here immunoSEQ multiplex PCR was the method, and the copy in TCRdb shows in-frame clones only, minus some. Among 13,000 or so clones listed, around 82% were seen once. The specimen comprised CD8+ T cells sorted from blood (inferred from file names), sampled from a patient given nivolumab and ipilimumab in sequence. The receptor set was obtained from a human donor with melanoma. CDR3s leave out the opening cysteine and the closing phenylalanine or tryptophan. A row's size may be missing; if present it is once, few, many or a size class.

CDR3	size	V
ASSVALAGGYEQY	once	TRBV9
ASSFYRLAGGEQY	NA	TRBV13
AWRGSYNEQF	NA	TRBV30
ASSPGTSGEQF	few	TRBV5-6
ASPNWDSPKDEQF	NA	TRBV2
ASSQETGGGETQY	NA	TRBV14
ASSLEGDREAF	NA	TRBV5-1
ASQGQGAIDTQY	few	TRBV7-9
ASSEWTSDNYEQY	NA	TRBV2
ASSVTGTSGSRETQY	NA	TRBV9
ASSHADRGSYEQY	NA	TRBV4-1
ASTDKWNTGELF	NA	TRBV27
ASSLQSEISGYGYT	NA	TRBV9
ASSRTTSSTDTQY	few	TRBV5-4